A single T cell receptor beta chain is shown here with its context. Its antigen is undetermined. These data come from a study of cytomegalovirus exposure and HLA in healthy donors. For the study at large: Earlier, 150 million to 200 million T cells were analyzed, and 90 million to 140 million unique TCR beta sequences were found among them. Findings of the study overall: It was assumed in the presence/absence analyses that sequencing depth was roughly uniform across donors. One variant, a missense change in DCLRE1C, was linked in a later analysis to TCR beta V- and J-gene trimming. In a later analysis, the majority of CMV-associated beta chains seemingly showed HLA restriction.

The primer mix had 60 Vbeta and 13 Jbeta primers. Repertoires were generated with immunoSEQ multiplex PCR, while TCRdb's copy carries only in-frame clones and drops some. The table includes 110,000 or so clones, about 80% detected once. CDR3 length equals 15 residues. Germline V lookup: CDR1 MDHEN, CDR2 SYDVKM. V was shortened by 6 bases and J by 6 bases, with 15 bases between the two germline ends. Sequencing was carried out using PBMCs. The receptor was isolated from a man in his fifties in good health and CMV-seropositive. V is TRBV28 and J is TRBJ1-6; D not resolved. The CDR3 DNA reads TGTGCCAGCAGCCGGGTGACGATAATTAATTCACCCCTCCACTTT. Translated, it gives CASSRVTIINSPLHF.